These 27 T cell receptor beta chains originate from one sample sequenced in a study of OX40 agonist ivuxolimab in advanced cancers. Method: immunoSEQ multiplex PCR; TCRdb's copy keeps in-frame clones and lacks some. The table shows about 35,000 clones, with approximately 90% occurring only once. The source material was CD4+ or CD8+ T cells sorted from blood, sampled in a trial of the OX40 agonist ivuxolimab. The receptors derive from an adult with an advanced solid tumor such as melanoma, head and neck, liver or kidney cancer.

The chain is built from TRBV5-6 and TRBJ1-4, with a tentative D call TRBD1 (5 bases). With 1 base removed from V and 7 bases from J, the gap between germline ends came to 11 bases. The CDR3 sequence is 14 residues long. CDR1 SGHDT and CDR2 YYEEEE come from the germline V gene. The CDR3 DNA reads TGTGCCAGCAGCTTGCGGCCAGGGAGTGAAAAACTGTTTTTT. Translating gives CASSLRPGSEKLFF.

The V gene is TRBV11-2, the J gene TRBJ2-1, with no clear D. This CDR3 comprises 10 residues. CDR1 SGHAT and CDR2 FQNNGV come from the germline V gene. V lost 3 bases and J 6 bases, leaving 0 bases between the germline ends. CDR3 residues: CASSFNEQFF. CDR3 coding DNA: TGTGCCAGCAGCTTCAATGAGCAGTTCTTC. Complete variable domain (other parts from reference TRBV11-2 and TRBJ2-1): EAGVAQSPRYKIIEKRQSVAFWCNPISGHATLYWYQQILGQGPKLLIQFQNNGVVDDSQLPKDRFSAERLKGVDSTLKIQPAKLEDSAVYLCASSFNEQFFGPGTRLTVL.

The V gene is TRBV30, the J gene TRBJ2-7; perhaps TRBD1 as D (8 bases). The germline V gene has CDR1 GTSNPN and CDR2 SVGIG (reference sequence). This CDR3 contains 14 residues. Trimming took 2 bases from V and 4 from J, leaving 15 bases between them. The CDR3 DNA reads as TGTGCCTGGAGTTACAGGGGGGGCTTGTACGAGCAGTACTTC. Translating it yields CAWSYRGGLYEQYF. Full variable domain (remainder filled in from reference TRBV30 and TRBJ2-7): SQTIHQWPATLVQPVGSPLSLECTVEGTSNPNLYWYRQAAGRGLQLLFYSVGIGQISSEVPQNLSASRPQDRQFILSSKKLLLSDSGFYLCAWSYRGGLYEQYFGPGTRLTVT.

Only one count was recorded for this clone. This chain links TRBV7-9 with TRBJ2-3, with 11 bases that match TRBD2. Per germline, CDR1 SEHNR and CDR2 FQNEAQ (reference sequence). The V segment lost 0 bases and the J segment 3 bases; nucleotides outside the gene matches: 5. There are 17 residues in the CDR3. CDR3 in amino acids: CASSLAIAGGRTDTQYF. The CDR3 DNA reads TGTGCCAGCAGCTTAGCGATAGCGGGAGGGCGGACAGATACGCAGTATTTT.

The chain has TRBV7-9 and TRBJ2-2, with D uncertain. This CDR3 is 17 amino acids long. Between the trimmed V and J ends, which lost 0 bases and 1 base, there was a span of 12 bases. Germline lookup yields CDR1 SEHNR and CDR2 FQNEAQ (reference sequence). Here the CDR3 DNA reads TGTGCCAGCAGCTTAGCCTTCTCACCGGGGAACACCGGGGAGCTGTTTTTT. Its translation is CASSLAFSPGNTGELFF.

The V call is TRBV28, the J call TRBJ2-7, with 8 positions matching TRBD1. This CDR3 has 13 residues. Trimming removed 3 bases from V and 7 bases from J; junction bases left unmatched: 5. The V gene's germline CDR1 is MDHEN and CDR2 SYDVKM. The CDR3 DNA reads TGTGCCAGCAGTTTGGGACAGGTGTGGGAGCAGTACTTC. Translation gives CASSLGQVWEQYF.

This clone was counted a few times. The chain uses TRBV7-9 and TRBJ1-2; 7 bases are shared with TRBD1. The CDR3 is made up of 14 amino acids. J lost 1 base, V lost 6 bases, and 5 bases had no gene match. Germline CDR1 and CDR2: SEHNR and FQNEAQ (reference sequence). The CDR3 coding sequence is TGTGCCAGCAGTCCGACAGGGATTAACTATGGCTACACCTTC. Translated, it gives CASSPTGINYGYTF.

The rearrangement links TRBV5-1 to TRBJ2-5; TRBD2 aligns across 10 bases. Germline assignment: CDR1 SGHRS and CDR2 YFSETQ. CDR3 length equals 17 residues. Germline trimming cut 4 bases from V and 2 bases from J; bases unmatched to any gene: 11. CDR3: CASSPGLAGDGQETQYF. In DNA form, the CDR3 reads TGCGCCAGCAGCCCGGGGCTAGCGGGAGATGGGCAAGAGACCCAGTACTTC.

The V and J genes are TRBV5-6 and TRBJ2-7, with 7 bases fitting TRBD2. Germline V gene lookup returns CDR1 SGHDT and CDR2 YYEEEE. J lost 3 bases, V lost 3 bases, and 6 bases had no gene match. The CDR3 is 14 amino acids. CDR3 coding DNA: TGTGCCAGCAGCTATAGCGGGTCTTTCTACGAGCAGTACTTC. Amino acid sequence: CASSYSGSFYEQYF.

The gene calls are TRBV5-4 and TRBJ1-6, with D possibly matching TRBD1 (5 bases). This CDR3 comprises 16 residues. V dropped 0 bases and J dropped 5 bases, with 12 bases sitting between them. From germline, CDR1 is SGHNT and CDR2 YYREEE (reference sequence). CDR3 region: CASSLGTLFNNSPLHF. In DNA, the CDR3 is TGTGCCAGCAGCTTGGGGACACTGTTCAATAATTCACCCCTCCACTTT. Complete variable domain (other parts from reference TRBV5-4 and TRBJ1-6): ETGVTQSPTHLIKTRGQQVTLRCSSQSGHNTVSWYQQALGQGPQFIFQYYREEENGRGNFPPRFSGLQFPNYSSELNVNALELDDSALYLCASSLGTLFNNSPLHFGNGTRLTVT.

By sample share, this clone is medium-sized. The chain links TRBV6-6 to TRBJ1-3; D gene unclear. Per germline, CDR1 MNHNY and CDR2 SVGAGI (reference sequence). The CDR3 has 12 amino acids. V was trimmed by 0 bases and J by 10 bases, leaving 7 bases between them. The CDR3 loop is CASSYSAQTIYF. CDR3 in DNA: TGTGCCAGCAGTTACTCGGCCCAGACCATATATTTT.

The V gene is TRBV7-9, the J gene TRBJ2-7, with 8 positions matching TRBD1. This CDR3 is built from 13 residues. V was clipped by 8 bases and J by 5 bases; unmatched bases: 8. In germline, CDR1 is SEHNR, CDR2 FQNEAQ (reference sequence). In DNA form, the CDR3 reads TGTGCCAGCTTAAGGACAGGGTTACACGAGCAGTACTTC. Protein sequence: CASLRTGLHEQYF.

The chain is built from TRBV2 and TRBJ2-1, with a tentative D call TRBD2 (5 bases). This CDR3 spans 15 amino acids. Trimming took 8 bases from V and 0 from J, leaving 14 bases between them. Per germline, CDR1 SNHLY and CDR2 FYNNEI. CDR3 amino acids: CASETGFSSYNEQFF. The CDR3 bases are TGTGCCAGCGAAACGGGATTCAGCTCCTACAATGAGCAGTTCTTC.

The CDR3 protein is CASRKEPYNEQFF. DNA for the CDR3: TGTGCCAGCCGTAAAGAGCCCTACAATGAGCAGTTCTTC. J is TRBJ2-1 and V is TRBV2; no reliable D call. This CDR3 region has 13 residues. Germline V gene lookup returns CDR1 SNHLY and CDR2 FYNNEI. Trimming removed 8 bases at V and 2 bases at J, with 10 bases between.

The V and J genes are TRBV7-9 and TRBJ1-1; D unresolved. Germline lookup yields CDR1 SEHNR and CDR2 FQNEAQ (reference sequence). The ends were cut back, 6 bases at V and 7 bases at J, with 18 bases in the middle. The CDR3 sequence is 14 residues long. CDR3: CASRAEGVHGEAFF. The CDR3, as DNA: TGTGCCAGCAGAGCCGAAGGTGTGCATGGTGAAGCTTTCTTT.

This chain joins TRBV11-3 and TRBJ2-1, with a possible D match to TRBD2 (5 bases). The CDR3 is made up of 15 amino acids. Trimming pared 4 bases from V and 8 bases from J, leaving 18 bases between. The germline V gene encodes CDR1 SGHNT and CDR2 YENEEA. The CDR3: CASSSSGTSKDEQFF. CDR3 sequence (DNA): TGTGCCAGCAGCTCCTCGGGAACCTCTAAGGATGAGCAGTTCTTC.

The chain employs TRBV2 and TRBJ2-3; D gene unclear. The V and J ends lost 7 bases and 4 bases respectively, with 12 bases between them. The CDR3 extends over 13 amino acids. The germline V gene has CDR1 SNHLY and CDR2 FYNNEI. CDR3 sequence: CASIFPDPDTQYF. CDR3 coding DNA: TGTGCCAGCATTTTTCCGGATCCAGATACGCAGTATTTT.

This rearrangement joins TRBV9 to TRBJ2-1, with D perhaps given as TRBD1 or TRBD2 (6 bases each). This CDR3 is built from 16 residues. Trimming left V 3 bases short and J 3 bases short, with 16 bases between. The V gene's germline CDR1 is SGDLS and CDR2 YYNGEE. The CDR3 region has the DNA TGTGCCAGCAGCGCCGGCGGAGGGGGAGGCTACAATGAGCAGTTCTTC. Its translation is CASSAGGGGGYNEQFF.

CDR3 nucleotides: TGTGCCAGCAGCTTAAAACTAGCGGGTAATGAGCAGTTCTTC. Encoded protein: CASSLKLAGNEQFF. The rearrangement joins TRBV11-2 to TRBJ2-1; 9 bases agree with TRBD2. The CDR3 has 14 residues. Trimming removed 2 bases from V and 7 bases from J; junction bases left unmatched: 3. Germline values: CDR1 SGHAT, CDR2 FQNNGV.

This rearrangement joins TRBV7-3 to TRBJ2-2; TRBD2 is a possible D gene (5 bases). Germline CDR1 reads SGHTA; CDR2 reads FQGTGA. This CDR3 contains 15 residues. Trimming took 4 bases from V and 5 from J, leaving 14 bases between them. CDR3 protein: CASSSTSTGTGELFF. The CDR3 bases are TGTGCCAGCAGCTCGACCTCCACGGGAACCGGGGAGCTGTTTTTT.

Details on this clone: A junction boundary mismatches the germline segment, possibly from a read error. The chain employs TRBV7-3 and TRBJ2-7, with D perhaps TRBD2 (6 bases). This CDR3 region has 17 residues. Germline V gene data show CDR1 as SGHTA and CDR2 as FQGTGA. The CDR3 DNA sequence: TGCGCCAGCAGCCAACCAAGGGGTATCGAAGCGGGCTACGAGCAGTACTTC. Its translation: CASSQPRGIEAGYEQYF.

V is TRBV6-6 and J is TRBJ2-7; D not resolved. This CDR3 is 14 amino acids long. Germline V lookup: CDR1 MNHNY, CDR2 SVGAGI (reference sequence). Trimming shortened V by 6 bases and J by 6 bases, and 18 bases separated the two germline ends. The CDR3: CASRSTLNFPEQYF. CDR3 DNA: TGTGCCAGCAGGTCGACCCTAAATTTCCCCGAGCAGTACTTC.

The chain links TRBV6-5 to TRBJ1-1, with unresolved D. The CDR3 contains 13 residues. Per germline, CDR1 MNHEY and CDR2 SVGAGI. Trimming took off 6 bases at V and 1 base at J, with 9 bases between the two ends. The CDR3 coding sequence is TGTGCCAGCAGCCAAACATCGAACACTGAAGCTTTCTTT. Its protein is CASSQTSNTEAFF.

This sequence joins TRBV10-3 and TRBJ1-2; maybe TRBD1 (5 bases). Looked up from germline, CDR1 is ENHRY and CDR2 is SYGVKD. This CDR3 has 16 amino acids. Deletions cut 6 bases from V and 4 bases from J, with 21 bases between. CDR3 residues: CAIRLTDPLLTYGYTF. The DNA of the CDR3 is TGTGCCATCAGACTGACAGATCCCCTACTGACCTATGGCTACACCTTC.

Written as DNA, the CDR3 is TGTGCCAGCAGCCCCGTCAGAGCGAGCCTCTATGGCTACACCTTC. Protein: CASSPVRASLYGYTF. The chain employs TRBV7-6 and TRBJ1-2; D gene unclear. The V gene lost 5 bases and the J gene lost 4 bases, with 17 bases spanning the gap. Germline CDR1 SGHVS, CDR2 FNYEAQ. This CDR3 comprises 15 residues.

In this sample, this clone turned up once. CDR3 in DNA: TGTGCCAGCTCACCGTGGGACAGCAGGAATCAGCCCCAGCATTTT. Its protein is CASSPWDSRNQPQHF. V usage is TRBV18 and J usage is TRBJ1-5; 7 bases are shared with TRBD1. Trimming removed 3 bases from V and 4 bases from J; junction bases left unmatched: 6. The CDR3 consists of 15 residues. Germline V lookup: CDR1 KGHSH, CDR2 LQKENI.

The table lists this clone with a count of one. The chain is built from TRBV11-2 and TRBJ1-1; 7 bases align to TRBD1. The CDR3 has 15 residues. Germline trimming cut 5 bases from V and 4 bases from J; bases unmatched to any gene: 10. Germline CDR1 and CDR2: SGHAT and FQNNGV. CDR3 DNA sequence: TGTGCCAGCAGCCCATACAGGGGAGTGAGCACTGAAGCTTTCTTT. Residues: CASSPYRGVSTEAFF.